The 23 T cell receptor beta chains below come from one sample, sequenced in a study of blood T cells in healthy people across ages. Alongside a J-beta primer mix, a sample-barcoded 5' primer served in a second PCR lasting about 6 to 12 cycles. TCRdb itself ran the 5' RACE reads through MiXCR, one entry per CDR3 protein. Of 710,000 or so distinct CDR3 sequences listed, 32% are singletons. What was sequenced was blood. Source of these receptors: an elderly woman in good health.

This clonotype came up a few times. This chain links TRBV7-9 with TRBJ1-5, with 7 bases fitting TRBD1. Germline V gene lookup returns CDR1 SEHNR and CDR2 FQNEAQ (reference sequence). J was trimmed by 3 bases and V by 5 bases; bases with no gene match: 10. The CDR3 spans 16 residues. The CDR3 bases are TGTGCCAGCAGCACTAAGACAGGGAGTAACAATCAGCCCCAGCATTTT. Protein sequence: CASSTKTGSNNQPQHF.

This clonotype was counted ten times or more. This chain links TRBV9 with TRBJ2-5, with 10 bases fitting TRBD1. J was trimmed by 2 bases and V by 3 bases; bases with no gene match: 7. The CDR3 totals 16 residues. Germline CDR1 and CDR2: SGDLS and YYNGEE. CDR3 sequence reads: CASSASGTGVQETQYF. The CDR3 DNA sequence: TGTGCCAGCAGCGCCAGCGGGACAGGGGTTCAAGAGACCCAGTACTTC.

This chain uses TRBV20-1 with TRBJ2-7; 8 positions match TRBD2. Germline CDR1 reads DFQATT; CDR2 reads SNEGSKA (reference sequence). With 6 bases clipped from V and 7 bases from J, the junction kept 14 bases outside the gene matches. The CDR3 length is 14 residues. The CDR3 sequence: CSAESSGARLEQYF. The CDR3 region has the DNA TGCAGTGCGGAAAGTAGCGGGGCTCGCCTGGAGCAGTACTTC.

The CDR3 DNA sequence: TGTGCCAGCAGTGAATCGGGCCCCATCGGGGAGCTGTTTTTT. The encoded protein is CASSESGPIGELFF. V and J are TRBV2 and TRBJ2-2, with D unresolved. Trimming removed 2 bases from V and 7 bases from J, with 11 bases in between. The CDR3 sequence is 14 residues long. Germline loops: CDR1 SNHLY, CDR2 FYNNEI.

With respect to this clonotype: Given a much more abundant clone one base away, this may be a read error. CDR3 coding DNA: TGCGCCAGCAGCGCCGGGACAGGGGATACCAATGAGCAGTGCTTC. Its translation: CASSAGTGDTNEQCF. The gene calls are TRBV5-1 and TRBJ2-1; 10 bases match TRBD1. From germline, CDR1 is SGHRS and CDR2 YFSETQ. This CDR3 has 15 amino acids.

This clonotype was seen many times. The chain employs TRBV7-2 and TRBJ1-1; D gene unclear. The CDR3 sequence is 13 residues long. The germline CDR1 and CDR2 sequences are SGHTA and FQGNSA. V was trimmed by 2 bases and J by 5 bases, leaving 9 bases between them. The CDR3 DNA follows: TGTGCCAGCAGCTTATCTGGGATGACTGAAGCTTTCTTT. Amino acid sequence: CASSLSGMTEAFF. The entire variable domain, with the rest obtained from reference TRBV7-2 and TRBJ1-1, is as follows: GAGVSQSPSNKVTEKGKDVELRCDPISGHTALYWYRQSLGQGLEFLIYFQGNSAPDKSGLPSDRFSAERTGGSVSTLTIQRTQQEDSAVYLCASSLSGMTEAFFGQGTRLTVV.

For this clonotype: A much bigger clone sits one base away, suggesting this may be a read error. CDR3 in amino acids: CASSYVGGVTTRHF. The CDR3 bases are TGTGCCAGCAGCTATGTCGGGGGGGTCACAACCCGCCACTTT. The chain is built from TRBV7-2 and TRBJ1-6, with a possible D match to TRBD1 (5 bases). Trimming pared 4 bases from V and 18 bases from J, leaving 22 bases between. The germline V gene has CDR1 SGHTA and CDR2 FQGNSA. This CDR3 spans 14 amino acids.

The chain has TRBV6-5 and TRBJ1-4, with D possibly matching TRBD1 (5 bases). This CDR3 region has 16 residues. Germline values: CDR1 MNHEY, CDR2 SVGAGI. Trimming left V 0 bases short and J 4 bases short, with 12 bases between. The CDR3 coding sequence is TGTGCCAGCAGTTACTCAGGCAGGGCCAATAATGAAAAACTGTTTTTT. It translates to CASSYSGRANNEKLFF.

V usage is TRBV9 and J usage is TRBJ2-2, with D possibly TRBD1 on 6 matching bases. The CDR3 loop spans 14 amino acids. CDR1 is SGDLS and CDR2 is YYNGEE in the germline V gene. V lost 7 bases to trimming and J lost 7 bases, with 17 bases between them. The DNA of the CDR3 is TGTGCCAGCGAGACAGGCACCGCTGGCGGGGAGCTGTTTTTT. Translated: CASETGTAGGELFF.

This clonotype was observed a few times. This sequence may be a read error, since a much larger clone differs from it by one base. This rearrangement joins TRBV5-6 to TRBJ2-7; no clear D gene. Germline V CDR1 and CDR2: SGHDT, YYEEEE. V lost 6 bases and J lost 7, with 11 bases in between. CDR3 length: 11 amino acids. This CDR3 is CASTRLGEQYF. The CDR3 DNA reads TGTGCCAGCACTCGATTGGGTGAGCAGTACTTC.

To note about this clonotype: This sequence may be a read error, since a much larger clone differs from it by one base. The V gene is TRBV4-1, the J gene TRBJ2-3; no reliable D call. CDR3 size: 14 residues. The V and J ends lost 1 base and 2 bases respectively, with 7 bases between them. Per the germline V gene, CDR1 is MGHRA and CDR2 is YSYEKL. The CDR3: CASSQGRNTDTQYF. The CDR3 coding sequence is TGCGCCAGCAGCCAAGGACGCAACACAGATACGCAGTATTTT.

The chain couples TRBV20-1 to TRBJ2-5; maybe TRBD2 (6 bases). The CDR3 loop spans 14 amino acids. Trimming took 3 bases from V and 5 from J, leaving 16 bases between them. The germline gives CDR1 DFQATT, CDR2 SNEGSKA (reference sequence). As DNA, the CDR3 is TGCAGTGCTAGTACCGGGGAGGAAGGCGAGACCCAGTACTTC. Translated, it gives CSASTGEEGETQYF.

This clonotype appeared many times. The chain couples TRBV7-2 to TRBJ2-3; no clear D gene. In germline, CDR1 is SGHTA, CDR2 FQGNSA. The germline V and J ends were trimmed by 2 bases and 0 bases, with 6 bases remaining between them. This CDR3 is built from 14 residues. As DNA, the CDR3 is TGTGCCAGCAGCTTACGCCCTAGCACAGATACGCAGTATTTT. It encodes CASSLRPSTDTQYF.

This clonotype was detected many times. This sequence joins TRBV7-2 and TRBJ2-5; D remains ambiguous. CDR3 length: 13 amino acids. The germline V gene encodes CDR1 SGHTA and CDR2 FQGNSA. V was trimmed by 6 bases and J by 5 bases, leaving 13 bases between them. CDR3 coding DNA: TGTGCCAGCAGTCAAAACCAGAGGGAGACCCAGTACTTC. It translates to CASSQNQRETQYF.

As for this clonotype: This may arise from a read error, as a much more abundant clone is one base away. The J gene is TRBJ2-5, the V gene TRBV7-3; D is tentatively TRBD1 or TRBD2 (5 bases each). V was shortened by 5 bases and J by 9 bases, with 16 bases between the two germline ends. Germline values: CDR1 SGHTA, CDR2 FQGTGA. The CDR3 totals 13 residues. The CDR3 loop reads CASSLEPPGPQYF. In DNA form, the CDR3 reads TGTGCCAGCAGCCTGGAGCCGCCGGGACCCCAGTACTTC.

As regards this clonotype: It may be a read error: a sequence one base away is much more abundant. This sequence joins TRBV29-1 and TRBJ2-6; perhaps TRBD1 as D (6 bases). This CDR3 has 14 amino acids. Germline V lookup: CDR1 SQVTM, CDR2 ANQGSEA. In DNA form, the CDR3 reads TGCAGCGTTGTCACAGGGTCTGGGGCCGACGTCCTGACTTTC. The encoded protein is CSVVTGSGADVLTF. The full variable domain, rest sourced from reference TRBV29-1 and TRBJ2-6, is SAVISQKPSRDICQRGTSLTIQCQVDSQVTMMFWYRQQPGQSLTLIATANQGSEATYESGFVIDKFPISRPNLTFSTLTVSNMSPEDSSIYLCSVVTGSGADVLTFGAGSRLTVL.

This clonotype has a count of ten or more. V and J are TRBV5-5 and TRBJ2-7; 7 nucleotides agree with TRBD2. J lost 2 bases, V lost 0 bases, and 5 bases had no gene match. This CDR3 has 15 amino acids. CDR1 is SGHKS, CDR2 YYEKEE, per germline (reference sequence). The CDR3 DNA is TGTGCCAGCAGCTTGGGTCGGGGGGTAACCTACGAGCAGTACTTC. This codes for CASSLGRGVTYEQYF.

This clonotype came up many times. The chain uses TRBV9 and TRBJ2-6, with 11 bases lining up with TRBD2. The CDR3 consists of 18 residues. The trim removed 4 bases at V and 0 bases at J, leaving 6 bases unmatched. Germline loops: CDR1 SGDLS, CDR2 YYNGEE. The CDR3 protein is CASSPTSGGHSGANVLTF. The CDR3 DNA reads TGTGCCAGCAGCCCAACTAGCGGGGGACACTCTGGGGCCAACGTCCTGACTTTC.

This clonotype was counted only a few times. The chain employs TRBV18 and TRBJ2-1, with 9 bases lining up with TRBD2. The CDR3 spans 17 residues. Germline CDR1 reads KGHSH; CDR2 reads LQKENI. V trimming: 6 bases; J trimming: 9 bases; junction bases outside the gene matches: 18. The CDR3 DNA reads TGTGCCAGCTCGTTCTTTTCCGGGACTAGCAGTCAGGGTGAGCAGTTCTTC. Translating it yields CASSFFSGTSSQGEQFF.

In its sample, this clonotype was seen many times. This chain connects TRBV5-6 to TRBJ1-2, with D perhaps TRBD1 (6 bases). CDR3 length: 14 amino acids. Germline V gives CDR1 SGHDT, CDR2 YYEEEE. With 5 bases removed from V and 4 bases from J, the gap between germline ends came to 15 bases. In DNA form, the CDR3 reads TGTGCCAGCAGGGGTGGACAGCTCGGCTATGGCTACACCTTC. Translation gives CASRGGQLGYGYTF. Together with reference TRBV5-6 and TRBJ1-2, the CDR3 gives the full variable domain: DAGVTQSPTHLIKTRGQQVTLRCSPKSGHDTVSWYQQALGQGPQFIFQYYEEEERQRGNFPDRFSGHQFPNYSSELNVNALLLGDSALYLCASRGGQLGYGYTFGSGTRLTVV.

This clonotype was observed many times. The CDR3 DNA sequence: TGTGCCACCCAAGGGATTAGACAGAGCGAGCAGTACTTC. It encodes CATQGIRQSEQYF. The rearrangement uses TRBV6-5 and TRBJ2-7, with a tentative D call TRBD1 (5 bases). Deletions cut 10 bases from V and 6 bases from J, with 19 bases between. The CDR3 is made up of 13 amino acids. The germline V gene encodes CDR1 MNHEY and CDR2 SVGAGI.

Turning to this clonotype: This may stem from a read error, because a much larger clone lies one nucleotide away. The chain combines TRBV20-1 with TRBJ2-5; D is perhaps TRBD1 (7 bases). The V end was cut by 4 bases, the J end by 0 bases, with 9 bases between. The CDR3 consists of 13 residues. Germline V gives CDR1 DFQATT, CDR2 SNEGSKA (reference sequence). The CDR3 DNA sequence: TGCAGTGCTACAGGGGGGCACCAAGAGACCCAGTACTTC. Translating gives CSATGGHQETQYF.

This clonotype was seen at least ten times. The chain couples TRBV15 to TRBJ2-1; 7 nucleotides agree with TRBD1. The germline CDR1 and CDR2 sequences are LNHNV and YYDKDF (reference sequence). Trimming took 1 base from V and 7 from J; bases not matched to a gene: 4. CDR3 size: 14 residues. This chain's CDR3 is CATSRVTGVNEQFF. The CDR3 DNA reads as TGTGCCACCAGCAGAGTAACAGGGGTGAATGAGCAGTTCTTC.